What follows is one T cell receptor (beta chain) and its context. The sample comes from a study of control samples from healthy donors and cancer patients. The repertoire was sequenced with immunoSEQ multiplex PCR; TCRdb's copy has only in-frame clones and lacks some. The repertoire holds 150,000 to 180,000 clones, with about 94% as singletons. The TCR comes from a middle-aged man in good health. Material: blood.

The CDR3 region is CASSRGQGPYEKLFF. The DNA of the CDR3 is TGTGCCAGCAGCAGAGGACAGGGGCCGTACGAAAAACTGTTTTTT. V gene TRBV7-2 combines with J gene TRBJ1-4; 9 bases agree with TRBD1. The length of the CDR3 is 15 residues. Per the germline V gene, CDR1 is SGHTA and CDR2 is FQGNSA. Trimming removed 5 bases from V and 8 bases from J; junction bases left unmatched: 9.